Sequencing of this T cell receptor beta chain was carried out in a study of shared clonotypes between healthy human individuals. V was shortened by 0 bases and J by 3 bases, with 9 bases between the two germline ends. The CDR3 has 14 residues. From germline, CDR1 is SNHLY and CDR2 FYNNEI. Study-wide points: Larger estimated richness was generally recorded for naive subsets relative to memory subsets.

The authors' processing: ImmunoSEQ supplied junction-only sequences lacking quality scores, so filtering was different. TCRdb keeps only in-frame clones here, not all; method: immunoSEQ multiplex PCR. V, J and clone size derive from that table, while D and trimming were established from the DNA sequence. The table has under 1 million clones, about 96% seen once. Of note for this clone: Its antigen is unknown.

Positive CCR7 selection of CD45RO-negative cells yielded the naive CD8 cells, and terminally differentiated effector memory CD45RA+ cells were excluded. The sequence was collected from a man aged 25 to 45 in good health. Sequencing was carried out using naive CD8+ T cells sorted from blood. The chain has TRBV2 and TRBJ2-7; D gene unclear. CDR3 sequence (DNA): TGTGCCAGCAGTGAAGCAGGGCCCGGCTACGAGCAGTACTTC. Encoded protein: CASSEAGPGYEQYF.